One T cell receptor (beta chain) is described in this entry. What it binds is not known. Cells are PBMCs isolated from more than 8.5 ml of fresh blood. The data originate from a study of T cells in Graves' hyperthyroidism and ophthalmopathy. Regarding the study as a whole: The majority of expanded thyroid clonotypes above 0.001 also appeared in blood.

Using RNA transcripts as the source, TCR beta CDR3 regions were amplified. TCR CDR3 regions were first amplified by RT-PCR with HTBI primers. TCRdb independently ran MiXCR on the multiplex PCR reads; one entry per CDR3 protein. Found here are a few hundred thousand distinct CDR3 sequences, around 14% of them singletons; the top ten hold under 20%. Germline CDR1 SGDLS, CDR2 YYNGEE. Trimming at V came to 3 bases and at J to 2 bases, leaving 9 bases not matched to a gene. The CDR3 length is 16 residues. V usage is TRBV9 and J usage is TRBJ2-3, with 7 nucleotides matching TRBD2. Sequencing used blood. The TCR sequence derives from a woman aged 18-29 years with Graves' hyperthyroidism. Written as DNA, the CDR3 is TGTGCCAGCAGCGAGACCGGGAGGCGGGTCACAGATACGCAGTATTTT. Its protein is CASSETGRRVTDTQYF.